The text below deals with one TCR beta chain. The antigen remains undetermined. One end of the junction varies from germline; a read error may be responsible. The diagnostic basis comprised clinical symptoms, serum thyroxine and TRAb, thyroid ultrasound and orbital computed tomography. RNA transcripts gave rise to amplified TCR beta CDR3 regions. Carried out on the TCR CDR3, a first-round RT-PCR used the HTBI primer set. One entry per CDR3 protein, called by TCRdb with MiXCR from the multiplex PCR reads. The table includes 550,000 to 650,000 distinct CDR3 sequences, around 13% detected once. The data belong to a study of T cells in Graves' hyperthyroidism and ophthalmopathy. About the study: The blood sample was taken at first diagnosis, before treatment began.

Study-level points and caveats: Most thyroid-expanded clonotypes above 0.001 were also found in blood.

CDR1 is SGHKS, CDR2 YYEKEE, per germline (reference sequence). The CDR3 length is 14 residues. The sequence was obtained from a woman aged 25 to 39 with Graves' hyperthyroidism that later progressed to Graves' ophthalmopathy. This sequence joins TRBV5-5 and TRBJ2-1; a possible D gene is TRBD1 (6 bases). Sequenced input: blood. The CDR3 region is CASSPGHRGNEQLF. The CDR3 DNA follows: TGTGCCAGCAGCCCGGGACATCGAGGGAATGAGCAGCTCTTC.